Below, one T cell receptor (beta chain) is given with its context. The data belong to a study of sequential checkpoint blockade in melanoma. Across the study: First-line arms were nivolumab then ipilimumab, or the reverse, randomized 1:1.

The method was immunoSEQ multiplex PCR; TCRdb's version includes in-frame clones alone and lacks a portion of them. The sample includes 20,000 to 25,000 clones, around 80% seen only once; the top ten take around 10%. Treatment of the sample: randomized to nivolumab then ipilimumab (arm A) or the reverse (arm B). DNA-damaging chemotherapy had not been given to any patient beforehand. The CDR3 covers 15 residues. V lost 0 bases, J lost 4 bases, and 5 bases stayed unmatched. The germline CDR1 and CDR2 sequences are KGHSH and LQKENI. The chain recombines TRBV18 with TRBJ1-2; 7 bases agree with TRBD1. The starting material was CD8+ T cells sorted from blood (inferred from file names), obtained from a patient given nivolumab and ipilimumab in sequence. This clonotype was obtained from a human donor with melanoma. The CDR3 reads CASSPPTGQGYGYTF. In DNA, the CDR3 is TGTGCCAGCTCACCACCGACAGGGCAGGGCTATGGCTACACCTTC.